Each of the 16 T cell receptor beta chains below was sequenced from the same sample in a study of shared clonotypes between healthy human individuals. Libraries were prepared by immunoSEQ multiplex PCR; TCRdb keeps only in-frame clonotypes and omits some of them. The sample contains about 580,000 clones, 95% to 98% of which appear only once. In the naive CD8 group, cells lacked CD45RO and were positively selected for CCR7, so terminally differentiated effector memory CD45RA+ cells were left out. The sample consisted of naive CD8+ T cells sorted from blood. Source of these receptors: a man younger than 40 in good health.

This clone was recorded only once. The gene calls are TRBV10-2 and TRBJ2-7; TRBD1 aligns across 8 bases. CDR1 is WSHSY and CDR2 is SAAADI in the germline V gene. The CDR3 is 15 residues long. Losses at the gene ends were 3 bases for V and 1 base for J; bases not matched to a gene: 5. The CDR3 here is CASSDPTGDSYEQYF. The DNA of the CDR3 is TGCGCCAGCAGTGACCCGACAGGGGATTCCTACGAGCAGTACTTC.

Only one count was recorded for this clone. CDR3 region: CATSRERDLNYGYTF. CDR3 nucleotide sequence: TGTGCCACCAGCAGAGAACGGGATCTGAACTATGGCTACACCTTC. The chain uses TRBV15 and TRBJ1-2; D gene unclear. Between the trimmed V and J ends, which lost 0 bases and 2 bases, there was a span of 10 bases. This CDR3 region has 15 residues. The germline gives CDR1 LNHNV, CDR2 YYDKDF (reference sequence).

With respect to this clone: One end of the junction fails to match germline, which may point to a read error. The chain combines TRBV15 with TRBJ2-7, with 8 bases identical to TRBD2. The V gene's germline CDR1 is LNHNV and CDR2 YYDKDF (reference sequence). The CDR3 consists of 15 residues. CDR3 residues: CATGRERTSFSEQYF. In nucleotides, the CDR3 is TGTGCCACCGGCAGAGAGAGGACTAGCTTTTCCGAGCAGTACTTC.

This clone was seen just once. The rearrangement joins TRBV30 to TRBJ1-3, with 7 bases identical to TRBD1. The CDR3 runs to 16 residues. Germline V gene lookup returns CDR1 GTSNPN and CDR2 SVGIG (reference sequence). V was clipped by 2 bases and J by 2 bases; unmatched bases: 9. The DNA of the CDR3 is TGTGCCTGGAGTACCGCAGACAGGGTTGCTGGAAACACCATATATTTT. Its translation is CAWSTADRVAGNTIYF.

To note about this clone: Other nucleotide sequences from this sample produce the same CDR3. The V and J genes are TRBV7-6 and TRBJ2-3, with 7 positions matching TRBD2. The CDR3 is 14 residues long. V gave up 0 bases and J gave up 4 bases; unmatched junction bases: 1. Germline V gene lookup returns CDR1 SGHVS and CDR2 FNYEAQ. The chain's CDR3 is CASSLAGGADTQYF. The CDR3 DNA reads as TGTGCCAGCAGCTTAGCGGGGGGGGCAGATACGCAGTATTTT.

The chain carries TRBV7-6 and TRBJ1-2; D might be TRBD1 (5 bases). The CDR3 length is 14 residues. Per germline, CDR1 SGHVS and CDR2 FNYEAQ. The V gene lost 4 bases and the J gene lost 7 bases, with 16 bases spanning the gap. This CDR3 reads CASSSGQGFSGYTF. CDR3 bases: TGTGCCAGCAGCTCTGGGCAGGGTTTCTCTGGCTACACCTTC.

The chain recombines TRBV29-1 with TRBJ2-1; the match to TRBD2 covers 8 bases. V trimming: 0 bases; J trimming: 12 bases; junction bases outside the gene matches: 10. The CDR3 runs 14 residues. Germline loops: CDR1 SQVTM, CDR2 ANQGSEA. Here the CDR3 reads CSVEDRRGGYGQFF. CDR3 DNA: TGCAGCGTTGAAGATCGCCGGGGGGGGTACGGGCAGTTCTTC.

The chain couples TRBV27 to TRBJ2-2, with 9 nucleotides matching TRBD2. This CDR3 contains 14 residues. The trim removed 6 bases at V and 4 bases at J, leaving 3 bases unmatched. The germline CDR1 and CDR2 sequences are MNHEY and SMNVEV (reference sequence). CDR3 coding DNA: TGTGCCAGCAGCGGACTAGCGTCCACCGGGGAGCTGTTTTTT. Its translation: CASSGLASTGELFF.

The chain joins TRBV6-5 to TRBJ2-2, with a weak D call TRBD2 (5 bases). CDR1 and CDR2 from the germline V gene are MNHEY and SVGAGI. The CDR3 is made up of 12 amino acids. The V and J ends lost 9 bases and 2 bases respectively, with 7 bases between them. In DNA, the CDR3 is TGTGCCAGTCTAGCTAACACCGGGGAGCTGTTTTTT. It encodes CASLANTGELFF.

CDR3 protein: CSVEGGGGDAYNEQFF. The CDR3 DNA reads TGCAGCGTTGAAGGTGGCGGGGGCGACGCCTACAATGAGCAGTTCTTC. V gene TRBV29-1 combines with J gene TRBJ2-1; possible D gene TRBD2, 7 bases. V was trimmed by 1 base and J by 2 bases, leaving 15 bases between them. Germline V gene sequence: CDR1 SQVTM, CDR2 ANQGSEA. The CDR3 contains 16 residues.

The chain is built from TRBV9 and TRBJ2-7; 10 bases are shared with TRBD1. CDR1 SGDLS and CDR2 YYNGEE come from the germline V gene. The CDR3 loop spans 15 amino acids. The J segment lost 2 bases and the V segment lost 4 bases, leaving 6 bases of the junction unmatched. CDR3 in DNA: TGTGCCAGCAGCTTTGGAGGGACAGGGGCCTACGAGCAGTACTTC. Residues: CASSFGGTGAYEQYF.

This chain links TRBV9 with TRBJ2-1; a possible D gene is TRBD2 (6 bases). This CDR3 comprises 13 residues. V lost 3 bases and J 5 bases, leaving 9 bases between the germline ends. The V gene's germline CDR1 is SGDLS and CDR2 YYNGEE. For the CDR3, the DNA is TGTGCCAGCAGCGGGGACTTAAACAATGAGCAGTTCTTC. It specifies CASSGDLNNEQFF.

V gene TRBV7-9 combines with J gene TRBJ2-2; D not certain. Trimming removed 3 bases from V and 4 bases from J, with 9 bases in between. The CDR3 loop spans 14 amino acids. The V gene's germline CDR1 is SEHNR and CDR2 FQNEAQ (reference sequence). Here the CDR3 DNA reads TGTGCCAGCAGCTTTCAGACCTCCACCGGGGAGCTGTTTTTT. Translated: CASSFQTSTGELFF.

The genes are TRBV14 and TRBJ2-1, with D unclear. The CDR3 extends over 16 amino acids. Germline CDR1 is SGHDN and CDR2 is FVKESK. The ends were cut back, 0 bases at V and 4 bases at J, with 13 bases in the middle. CDR3 residues: CASSQESVAVYNEQFF. The CDR3 DNA sequence: TGTGCCAGCAGCCAAGAAAGCGTGGCGGTATACAATGAGCAGTTCTTC.

The chain uses TRBV10-3 and TRBJ2-7, with unresolved D. Trimming removed 10 bases at V and 1 base at J, with 11 bases between. The CDR3 spans 12 residues. The germline V gene encodes CDR1 ENHRY and CDR2 SYGVKD. The CDR3 reads CATRSISYEQYF. The CDR3 region has the DNA TGTGCCACCCGTTCCATTTCCTACGAGCAGTACTTC.

The chain links TRBV9 to TRBJ1-5, with D perhaps matching TRBD1 (5 bases). The CDR3 covers 14 residues. CDR1 is SGDLS and CDR2 is YYNGEE in the germline V gene. Trimming took 3 bases from V and 7 from J, leaving 14 bases between them. The CDR3: CASSAGREGQPQHF. The CDR3 DNA follows: TGTGCCAGCAGCGCCGGCAGGGAGGGGCAGCCCCAGCATTTT.